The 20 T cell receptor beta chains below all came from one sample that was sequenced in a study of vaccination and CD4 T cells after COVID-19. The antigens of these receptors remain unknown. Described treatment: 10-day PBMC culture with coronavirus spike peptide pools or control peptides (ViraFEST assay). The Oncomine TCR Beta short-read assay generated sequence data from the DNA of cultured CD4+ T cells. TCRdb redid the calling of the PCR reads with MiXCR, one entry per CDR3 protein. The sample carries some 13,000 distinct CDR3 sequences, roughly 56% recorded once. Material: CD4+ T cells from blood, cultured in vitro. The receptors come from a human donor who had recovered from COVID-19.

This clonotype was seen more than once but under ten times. The CDR3 protein is CASSLQGVPGNTIYF. Here the CDR3 DNA reads TGTGCCAGCAGCCTACAGGGTGTACCTGGAAACACCATATATTTT. The chain recombines TRBV6-1 with TRBJ1-3; maybe TRBD1 (6 bases). V lost 6 bases and J lost 2, with 14 bases in between. Germline V gives CDR1 MNHNS, CDR2 SASEGT. CDR3 length: 15 amino acids.

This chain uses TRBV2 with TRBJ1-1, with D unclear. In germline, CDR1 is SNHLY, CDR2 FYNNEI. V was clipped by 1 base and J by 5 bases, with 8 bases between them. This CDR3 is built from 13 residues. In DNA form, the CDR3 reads TGTGCCAGCAGTGAAGGCGGGGAAACTGAAGCTTTCTTT. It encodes CASSEGGETEAFF.

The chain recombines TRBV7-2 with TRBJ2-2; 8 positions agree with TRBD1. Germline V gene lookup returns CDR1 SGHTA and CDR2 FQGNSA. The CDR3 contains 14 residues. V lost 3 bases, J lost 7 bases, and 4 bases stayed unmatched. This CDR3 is CASSLDRAGGELFF. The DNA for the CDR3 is TGTGCCAGCAGCTTGGACAGGGCGGGCGGGGAGCTGTTTTTT.

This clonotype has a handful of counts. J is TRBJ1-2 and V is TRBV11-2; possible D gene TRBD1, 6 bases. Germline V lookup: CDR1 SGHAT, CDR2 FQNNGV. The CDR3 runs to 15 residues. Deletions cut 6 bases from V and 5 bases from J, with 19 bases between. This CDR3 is CASRSFGQITYGYTF. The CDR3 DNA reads TGTGCCAGCAGATCGTTCGGACAGATTACGTATGGCTACACCTTC. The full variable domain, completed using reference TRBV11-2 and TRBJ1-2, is EAGVAQSPRYKIIEKRQSVAFWCNPISGHATLYWYQQILGQGPKLLIQFQNNGVVDDSQLPKDRFSAERLKGVDSTLKIQPAKLEDSAVYLCASRSFGQITYGYTFGSGTRLTVV.

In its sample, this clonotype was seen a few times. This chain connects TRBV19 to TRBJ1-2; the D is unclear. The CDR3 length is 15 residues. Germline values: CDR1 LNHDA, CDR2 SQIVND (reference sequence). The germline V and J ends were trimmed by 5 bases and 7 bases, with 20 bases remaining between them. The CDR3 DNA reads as TGTGCCAGTAGTTTTACTTTGGAGAGGCTCACTGGCTACACCTTC. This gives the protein CASSFTLERLTGYTF.

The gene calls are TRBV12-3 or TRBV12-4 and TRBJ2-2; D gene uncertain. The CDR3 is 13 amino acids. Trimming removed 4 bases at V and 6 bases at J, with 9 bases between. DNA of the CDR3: TGTGCCAGCAGTTCTAGTTGGGCCGGGGAGCTGTTTTTT. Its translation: CASSSSWAGELFF.

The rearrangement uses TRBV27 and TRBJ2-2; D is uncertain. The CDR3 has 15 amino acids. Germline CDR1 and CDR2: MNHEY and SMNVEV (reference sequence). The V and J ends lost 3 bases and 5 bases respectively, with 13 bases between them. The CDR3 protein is CASSFSGLPTGELFF. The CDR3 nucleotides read TGTGCCAGCAGTTTTTCCGGGCTTCCGACCGGGGAGCTGTTTTTT.

CDR3 region: CASSYSSPFTDTQYF. In DNA, the CDR3 is TGTGCCAGCAGTTACTCGAGCCCTTTCACAGATACGCAGTATTTT. The chain couples TRBV6-5 to TRBJ2-3, with D hard to call. V was cut by 0 bases and J by 2 bases, with 9 bases left in between. The CDR3 runs 15 residues. Germline V gives CDR1 MNHEY, CDR2 SVGAGI.

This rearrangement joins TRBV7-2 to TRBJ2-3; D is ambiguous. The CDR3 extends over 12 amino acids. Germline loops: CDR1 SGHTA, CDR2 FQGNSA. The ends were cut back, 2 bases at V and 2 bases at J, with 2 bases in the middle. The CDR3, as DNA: TGTGCCAGCAGCTTATACACAGATACGCAGTATTTT. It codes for CASSLYTDTQYF.

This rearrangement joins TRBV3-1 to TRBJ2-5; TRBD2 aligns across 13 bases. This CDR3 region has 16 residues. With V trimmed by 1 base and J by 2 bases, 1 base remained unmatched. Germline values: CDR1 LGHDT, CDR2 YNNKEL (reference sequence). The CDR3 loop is CASSQGLAGGQETQYF. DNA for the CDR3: TGTGCCAGCAGCCAAGGACTAGCGGGAGGACAAGAGACCCAGTACTTC.

In DNA, the CDR3 is TGTGCCAGCAGCTCTTTCGGGACAGGAAGTGGCTACACCTTC. Protein sequence: CASSSFGTGSGYTF. The chain combines TRBV7-9 with TRBJ1-2; 8 bases are a match to TRBD1. Germline V lookup: CDR1 SEHNR, CDR2 FQNEAQ (reference sequence). CDR3 length equals 14 residues. Trimming at V came to 4 bases and at J to 7 bases, leaving 8 bases not matched to a gene.

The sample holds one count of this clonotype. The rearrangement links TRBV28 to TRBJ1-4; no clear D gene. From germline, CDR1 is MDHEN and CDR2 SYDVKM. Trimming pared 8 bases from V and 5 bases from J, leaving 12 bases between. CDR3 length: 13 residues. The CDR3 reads CASGPATNEKLFF. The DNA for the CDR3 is TGTGCCAGCGGACCGGCTACGAATGAAAAACTGTTTTTT.

CDR3 DNA sequence: TGTGCCAGCAGTGAAAAGGACCGATACGAGCAGTACTTC. Its protein is CASSEKDRYEQYF. The chain uses TRBV6-1 and TRBJ2-7; D is ambiguous. Trimming left V 2 bases short and J 4 bases short, with 9 bases between. The length of the CDR3 is 13 residues. In germline, CDR1 is MNHNS, CDR2 SASEGT.

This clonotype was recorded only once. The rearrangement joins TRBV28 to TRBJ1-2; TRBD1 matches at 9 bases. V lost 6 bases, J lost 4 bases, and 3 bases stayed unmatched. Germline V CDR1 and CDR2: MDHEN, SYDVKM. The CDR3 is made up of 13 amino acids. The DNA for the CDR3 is TGTGCCAGCAGCTGGGGACAGGGCTATGGCTACACCTTC. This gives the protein CASSWGQGYGYTF.

In DNA, the CDR3 is TGTGCCAGCAGCCGAGACAGGGGGGACGAGACCCAGTACTTC. Amino acids: CASSRDRGDETQYF. The chain uses TRBV7-6 and TRBJ2-5, with 9 bases lining up with TRBD1. Unmatched junction bases numbered 6, after V lost 5 bases and J lost 5 bases. Germline assignment: CDR1 SGHVS and CDR2 FNYEAQ. This CDR3 spans 14 amino acids.

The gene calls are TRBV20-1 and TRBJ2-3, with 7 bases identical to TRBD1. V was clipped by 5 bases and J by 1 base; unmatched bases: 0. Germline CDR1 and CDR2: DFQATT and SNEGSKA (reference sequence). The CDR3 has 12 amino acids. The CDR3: CSADRGTDTQYF. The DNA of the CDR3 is TGCAGTGCTGACAGGGGCACAGATACGCAGTATTTT.

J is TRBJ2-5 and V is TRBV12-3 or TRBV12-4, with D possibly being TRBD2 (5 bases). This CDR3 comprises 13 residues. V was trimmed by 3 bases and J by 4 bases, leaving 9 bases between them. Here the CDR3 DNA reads TGTGCCAGCAGTTTCGGGGTAACAGAGACCCAGTACTTC. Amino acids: CASSFGVTETQYF.

In nucleotides, the CDR3 is TGTGCCAGCAGTTATTCTAGCGAGGTCACAGATACGCAGTATTTT. Protein sequence: CASSYSSEVTDTQYF. This chain connects TRBV6-5 to TRBJ2-3, with D perhaps matching TRBD2 (6 bases). Germline CDR1 is MNHEY and CDR2 is SVGAGI. This CDR3 is built from 15 residues. Trimming removed 3 bases from V and 2 bases from J, with 12 bases in between.

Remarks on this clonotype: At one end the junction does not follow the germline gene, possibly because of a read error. Here the CDR3 DNA reads TGCAGTGCTGGAGACAGGGGGCTCGGAAACACCATATATTTT. Protein sequence: CSAGDRGLGNTIYF. The rearrangement uses TRBV20-1 and TRBJ1-3, with 10 bases identical to TRBD1. Germline assignment: CDR1 DFQATT and CDR2 SNEGSKA (reference sequence). The CDR3 consists of 14 residues.

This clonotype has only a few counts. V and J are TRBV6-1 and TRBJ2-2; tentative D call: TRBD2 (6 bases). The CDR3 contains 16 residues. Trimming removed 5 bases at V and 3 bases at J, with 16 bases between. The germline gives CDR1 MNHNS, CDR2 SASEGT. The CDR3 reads CASSKEGTYYTGELFF. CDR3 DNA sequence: TGTGCCAGCAGTAAGGAGGGAACATATTACACCGGGGAGCTGTTTTTT.